This TCR beta chain was retrieved from a study of T cell responses to AZD1222 COVID-19 vaccine. The method was immunoSEQ multiplex PCR; TCRdb's version includes in-frame clones alone and lacks a portion of them. The table records more than 80,000 clones, around 93% of them present only once. There are 15 residues in the CDR3. From germline, CDR1 is SGHRS and CDR2 YFSETQ. V was clipped by 4 bases and J by 4 bases, with 17 bases between them. This chain uses TRBV5-1 with TRBJ1-2; the D is unclear. The origin of this receptor is an adult who received the AZD1222 COVID-19 vaccine. The sequencing used peripheral blood, collected 28 days after the second AZD1222 dose. The CDR3 DNA sequence: TGCGCCAGCAGCAAGGAAACAGCTTCTTCCTATGGCTACACCTTC. It is translated as CASSKETASSYGYTF.